This T cell receptor beta chain was captured by sequencing in a study of blood T cell repertoires in COVID-19. Overall study context: Acute and convalescent COVID-19 samples came from the United States, Italy and Spain. PBMCs, B-cell-depleted T cells, or T cells were the source of the cDNA or gDNA that made up the material.

In the authors' methods: Scientists estimated how many nucleated cells there were by amplifying reference gene primers. Method: immunoSEQ multiplex PCR; TCRdb's copy keeps in-frame clones and lacks some. V, J and clone size derive from that table, while D and trimming were established from the DNA sequence. The profile shows about 60,000 clones, 88% of them singletons. Trimming pared 3 bases from V and 4 bases from J, leaving 19 bases between. Germline V gives CDR1 MDHEN, CDR2 SYDVKM. The CDR3 runs 17 residues. This receptor was taken from a man between 60 and 70 years old with acute or convalescent COVID-19. Material: peripheral blood. This sequence joins TRBV28 and TRBJ1-5, with D perhaps matching TRBD1 (6 bases). The chain's CDR3 is CASSFDSWGQGNQPQHF. The CDR3 DNA reads as TGTGCCAGCAGTTTCGATAGTTGGGGGCAAGGGAATCAGCCCCAGCATTTT. Together with reference TRBV28 and TRBJ1-5, the CDR3 gives the full variable domain: DVKVTQSSRYLVKRTGEKVFLECVQDMDHENMFWYRQDPGLGLRLIYFSYDVKMKEKGDIPEGYSVSREKKERFSLILESASTNQTSMYLCASSFDSWGQGNQPQHFGDGTRLSIL.